This section outlines one T cell receptor (beta chain) sequence together with its context. As yet, its antigen is unknown. Sequencing used immunoSEQ version 4 in survey mode. Template was genomic DNA at about 9.8 ng/uL, with up to about 1 ug used per sample. Assay: immunoSEQ multiplex PCR; the TCRdb copy retains only in-frame clones and omits some. The profile shows roughly 8,500 clones, roughly 84% of them singletons. This entry is derived from a study of persistence of HIV-infected CD4 T cells. Whole-study results and caveats: Antigen-responding cells were enriched for degenerate expanded CDR3beta sequences.

Germline CDR1 is SGHRS and CDR2 is YFSETQ. The CDR3 length is 20 residues. V was trimmed by 2 bases and J by 2 bases, leaving 23 bases between them. The stimulus was an HIV-1 Gag 15-mer peptide pool, roughly 1 ug/peptide/mL. CD4+ T cells upregulating both CD40 ligand and CD69 were sorted as responding cells. The chain uses TRBV5-1 and TRBJ2-6; D possibly corresponds to TRBD1 (6 bases). This specimen consisted of CD4+ T cells sorted from PBMCs after roughly 18-hour stimulation, obtained from a patient who received antiretroviral therapy. The sequence was collected from an adult woman with HIV who was CMV-seropositive. The CDR3 loop reads CASSFFSLGTNSAGANVLTF. The CDR3 coding sequence is TGCGCCAGCAGCTTTTTTTCTTTGGGGACAAACAGTGCTGGGGCCAACGTCCTGACTTTC. Filled out from reference TRBV5-1 and TRBJ2-6, the complete variable domain reads KAGVTQTPRYLIKTRGQQVTLSCSPISGHRSVSWYQQTPGQGLQFLFEYFSETQRNKGNFPGRFSGRQFSNSRSEMNVSTLELGDSALYLCASSFFSLGTNSAGANVLTFGAGSRLTVL.